This T cell receptor (beta chain) was sequenced for a study of shared T cell receptors in the human thymus. Method: immunoSEQ multiplex PCR; TCRdb's copy keeps in-frame clones and lacks some. The table lists hundreds of thousands of clones, about 90% of them singletons. This sample was shared with a second study, whose subject was human thymus T cells. That source reports: Each of the donors was a healthy Finnish infant who was undergoing open corrective cardiac surgery for congenital heart defects. Resections removed during corrective heart surgery provided the thymus tissue used. Thymic and blood repertoires seemed to show skewed V and J gene use. Related research examined unrelated individuals and reported that their thymic repertoires overlapped highly.

What was sequenced was thymocytes. The source is a boy younger than two with a congenital heart defect.

For the CDR3, the DNA is TGTGCCAGCAGTGATTCCGACAGGGGGCCTGGCTACACCTTC. The encoded protein is CASSDSDRGPGYTF. The rearrangement uses TRBV6-4 and TRBJ1-2, with 10 nucleotides matching TRBD1. V trimming: 3 bases; J trimming: 7 bases; junction bases outside the gene matches: 5. This CDR3 has 14 amino acids. The germline gives CDR1 MRHNA, CDR2 SNTAGT.